This T cell receptor (beta chain) derives from a study of blood T cell repertoires in COVID-19. Study in general: Samples taken during acute and convalescent COVID-19 were collected in the United States, Italy and Spain.

The CDR3 loop spans 15 amino acids. The V segment lost 2 bases and the J segment 5 bases; nucleotides outside the gene matches: 5. The V gene's germline CDR1 is KGHSH and CDR2 LQKENI. In the source study's methods: Quantification of nucleated cells was approximated via reference gene primer amplification. Assay: immunoSEQ multiplex PCR; the TCRdb copy retains only in-frame clones and omits some. D and trimming were read from the DNA, whereas the V and J calls and clone size are those reported in that table. The sample lists about 33,000 clones; approximately 86% were seen once. The specimen sequenced was peripheral blood. This chain uses TRBV18 with TRBJ2-2; 7 bases align to TRBD2. This clonotype was sampled from a woman of 80 years or more with active or convalescent COVID-19. CDR3 DNA: TGTGCCAGCTCACCAAGCGGGACCGGGACCGGGGAGCTGTTTTTT. It yields the protein CASSPSGTGTGELFF.